The source of this T cell receptor beta chain is a study of vaccination and CD4 T cells after COVID-19. At the level of the study: The cells were exposed to overlapping spike peptides originating from SARS-CoV-2, HCoV-NL63, HCoV-OC43 and HCoV-229E for stimulation. Overall study findings and caveats: Looking at convalescent patients, a median around 84% of reactive clones were present only post-vaccination.

Regarding treatment: approximately nine-day PBMC culture with coronavirus spike peptide pools or control peptides (ViraFEST assay). This CDR3 is 14 amino acids long. The germline CDR1 and CDR2 sequences are MNHEY and SVGAGI. The junction had 3 bases not matched to a gene; V was cut back by 0 bases and J by 5 bases. The Oncomine TCR Beta short-read assay was applied to DNA of cultured CD4+ T cells. Scientists extracted genomic DNA from CD4+ T cells grown in culture. Via MiXCR, TCRdb re-called the PCR reads, giving one row per CDR3 protein. The sample has 6,500 to 9,500 distinct CDR3 sequences; about 55% are singletons. The table lists this clonotype with a count of one. What it binds is unknown.

This sequence joins TRBV6-5 and TRBJ1-1, with 7 bases lining up with TRBD1. Sequencing input: CD4+ T cells from blood, cultured in vitro. The origin of this receptor is a human donor who had recovered from COVID-19. In nucleotides, the CDR3 is TGTGCCAGCAGTTACTCGGCAGGGGGGACTGAAGCTTTCTTT. Its translation: CASSYSAGGTEAFF.